Listed below are T cell receptor beta chains from one sample, sequenced in a study of human T cells and chemical hapten exposure. One entry per CDR3 protein, called by TCRdb with MiXCR from the RACE reads. The sample records about 120,000 distinct CDR3 sequences, around 13% being singletons. This material consisted of whole blood, taken in connection with sensitization to the hapten diphenylcyclopropenone (DPC). These receptor sequences come from a man aged 18 to 30 with alopecia areata. Some clones in this sample may be carry-over from other donors' samples. The CDR3 runs from the conserved cysteine through the conserved F or W. D genes are given only for firm matches. Clone size is shown for a subset of rows, as once, few, many or a class of expanded clone.

>TRBJ1-4|few|TRBV24-1|-
TGTGCCACCAGTGCCGGACAGACTGCAACTAATGAAAAACTGTTTTTT
CATSAGQTATNEKLFF
>TRBJ1-1|few|TRBV6-2/TRBV6-3|-
TGTGCCAGCAGCCAACACTCACCGAACACTGAAGCTTTCTTT
CASSQHSPNTEAFF
>TRBJ2-7|few|TRBV7-2|-
TGTGCCAGCAGCTCGCCACGTAGCTCCTACGAGCAGTACTTC
CASSSPRSSYEQYF
>TRBJ1-2|few|TRBV7-9|-
TGTGCCAGCAGCTCCGGACAGTACTATGGCTACACCTTC
CASSSGQYYGYTF
>TRBJ1-1|few|TRBV7-9|-
TGTGCCAGCAGCCCAGATCCTGAAGCTTTCTTT
CASSPDPEAFF
>TRBJ2-1|-|TRBV6-6|-
TGTGCCAGCAGTTACCGGGGTGATAATGAGCAGTTCTTC
CASSYRGDNEQFF
>TRBJ2-2|few|TRBV4-3|-
TGCGCCAGCAGCCAAGGGGGCTGGGGGTCGAACACCGGGGAGCTGTTTTTT
CASSQGGWGSNTGELFF
>TRBJ2-2|many|TRBV6-5|-
TGTGCCAGCAGTAACACCGGGGAGCTGTTTTTT
CASSNTGELFF
>TRBJ1-1|few|TRBV14|-
TGTGCCAGCAGCCGGACCGGGACCTTGAAAGCTTTCTTT
CASSRTGTLKAFF
>TRBJ2-1|-|TRBV5-4|TRBD2
TGTGCCAGCAGCTTGGAGGCGGGGGGAATACGAAATGAGCAGTTCTTC
CASSLEAGGIRNEQFF
>TRBJ2-3|-|TRBV6-5|-
TGTGCCAGCAGTTACAGGCAGTTGAGCACAGATACGCAGTATTTT
CASSYRQLSTDTQYF
>TRBJ2-5|few|TRBV4-3|TRBD2
TGCGCCAGCAGCCGCAGACTAGCGGGGGGTAGGGAGACCCAGTACTTC
CASSRRLAGGRETQYF
>TRBJ2-1|few|TRBV7-9|-
TGTGCCAGCAGCTTACCGGGACCCTACTACAATGAGCAGTTCTTC
CASSLPGPYYNEQFF
>TRBJ2-1|-|TRBV10-3|-
TGTGCCATCAGTGAGTCGACGGGGTCGGATGAGCAGTTCTTC
CAISESTGSDEQFF
>TRBJ1-1|-|TRBV7-6|-
TGTGCCAGCAGGAGGGCGGACTCTGAAGCTTTCTTT
CASRRADSEAFF